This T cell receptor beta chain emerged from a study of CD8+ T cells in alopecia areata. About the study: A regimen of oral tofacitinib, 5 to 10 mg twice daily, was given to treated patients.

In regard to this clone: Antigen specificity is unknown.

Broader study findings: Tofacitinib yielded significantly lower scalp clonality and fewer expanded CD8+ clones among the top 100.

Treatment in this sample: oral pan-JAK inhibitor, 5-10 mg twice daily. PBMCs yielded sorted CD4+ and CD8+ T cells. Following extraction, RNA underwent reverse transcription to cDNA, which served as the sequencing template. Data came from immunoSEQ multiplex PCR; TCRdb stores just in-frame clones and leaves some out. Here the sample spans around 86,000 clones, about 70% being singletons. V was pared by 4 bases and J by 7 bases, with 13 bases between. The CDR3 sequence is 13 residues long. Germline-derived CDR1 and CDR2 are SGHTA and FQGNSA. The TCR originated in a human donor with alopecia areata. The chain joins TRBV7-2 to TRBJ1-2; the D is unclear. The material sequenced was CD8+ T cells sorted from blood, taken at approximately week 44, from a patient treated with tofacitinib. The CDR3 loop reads CASSSFPRGGYTF. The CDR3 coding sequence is TGTGCCAGCAGCTCTTTCCCGCGCGGTGGCTACACCTTC.